This passage covers 5 T cell receptor beta chains from one sample sequenced in a study of blood T cell repertoires in COVID-19. Libraries were prepared by immunoSEQ multiplex PCR; TCRdb keeps only in-frame clonotypes and omits some of them. The sample lists approximately 230,000 clones, 80% to 90% seen once, with about 14% in the top ten. The sample taken for sequencing was PBMCs or T cells enriched from blood (not recorded which). The receptors stem from a man younger than 35 who had recovered from COVID-19.

This chain links TRBV2 with TRBJ1-5; unclear D gene. The ends were cut back, 3 bases at V and 0 bases at J, with 9 bases in the middle. This CDR3 comprises 15 residues. Germline values: CDR1 SNHLY, CDR2 FYNNEI. The CDR3 region is CASSDRAYSNQPQHF. The CDR3, as DNA: TGTGCCAGCAGTGATAGAGCTTATAGCAATCAGCCCCAGCATTTT.

The chain recombines TRBV27 with TRBJ2-2; TRBD2 matches at 15 bases. CDR3 length equals 15 residues. The J segment lost 6 bases and the V segment lost 7 bases, leaving 3 bases of the junction unmatched. Per germline, CDR1 MNHEY and CDR2 SMNVEV (reference sequence). The CDR3 here is CASTRTSGRAGELFF. The CDR3 DNA is TGTGCCAGCACCCGGACTAGCGGGAGGGCCGGGGAGCTGTTTTTT.

This clone was detected only a few times. The rearrangement uses TRBV5-1 and TRBJ1-6, with 7 bases lining up with TRBD1. The CDR3 has 13 residues. Germline CDR1 reads SGHRS; CDR2 reads YFSETQ. Losses at the gene ends were 5 bases for V and 6 bases for J; bases not matched to a gene: 2. The CDR3 sequence is CASRGGFNSPLHF. The CDR3 coding sequence is TGCGCCAGCAGAGGGGGCTTTAATTCACCCCTCCACTTT.

This clone was seen once. The CDR3 DNA is TGTGCCAGCAGGTCCAGAGGCACTGAAGCTTTCTTT. It encodes CASRSRGTEAFF. The chain joins TRBV6-5 to TRBJ1-1; D gene uncertain. Germline V CDR1 and CDR2: MNHEY, SVGAGI. The CDR3 is 12 residues long. V was trimmed by 6 bases and J by 4 bases, leaving 9 bases between them.

V gene TRBV2 combines with J gene TRBJ1-2; D is possibly TRBD1 (6 bases). Germline lookup yields CDR1 SNHLY and CDR2 FYNNEI. V gave up 7 bases and J gave up 0 bases, with 15 bases separating them. The CDR3 sequence is 15 residues long. In nucleotides, the CDR3 is TGTGCCAGCATTAAAGAGACAGGAGCTAACTATGGCTACACCTTC. Amino acids: CASIKETGANYGYTF.